The rows below give T cell receptor beta chains drawn from one sample of a study of cytomegalovirus exposure and HLA in healthy donors. TCRdb keeps only in-frame clones here, not all; method: immunoSEQ multiplex PCR. This repertoire shows about 140,000 clones, less than 10% found once; its top ten account for 1.8%. Material for sequencing was PBMCs. Receptors originate from a man aged 45-65 years in good health and CMV-seronegative. The CDR3 runs from the conserved cysteine through the conserved F or W. A D gene is named only where the DNA matches it firmly. Rows give clone size only sometimes, using once, few, many, or a class for an expanded clone.

TRBJ1-2,-,TRBV6-6,-,14,CASRITTAGDGYTF,TGTGCCAGCAGGATAACTACAGCAGGGGATGGCTACACCTTC
TRBJ2-3,TRBD2,TRBV10-2,-,15,CASRSSSGGPDTQYF,TGCGCCAGCAGGTCCTCTAGCGGGGGGCCAGATACGCAGTATTTT
TRBJ1-4,-,TRBV1,-,13,CTSGPTGHQRVFF,TGCACCAGCGGACCGACGGGACACCAAAGGGTGTTTTTT
TRBJ1-5,-,TRBV28,few,15,CASILAQGINQPQHF,TGTGCCAGCATCCTCGCACAGGGCATCAATCAGCCCCAGCATTTT
TRBJ1-2,-,TRBV14,few,15,CASSQERDPPAGYTF,TGTGCCAGCAGCCAAGAGCGGGACCCCCCGGCGGGCTACACCTTC
TRBJ1-1,-,TRBV9,-,15,CASSVNEGSNTEAFF,TGTGCCAGCAGCGTGAATGAGGGTTCAAACACTGAAGCTTTCTTT
TRBJ2-2,TRBD1,TRBV6-1,-,14,CASSVTGGTGELFF,TGTGCCAGCAGTGTGACAGGGGGCACCGGGGAGCTGTTTTTT
TRBJ2-7,TRBD2,TRBV9,few,18,CASSAGSSLAGDGYEQYF,TGTGCCAGCAGCGCCGGTAGCAGCCTAGCGGGAGATGGATACGAGCAGTACTTC
TRBJ1-2,TRBD1,TRBV28,few,13,CASRGTANYGYTF,TGTGCCAGTAGAGGGACAGCTAACTATGGCTACACCTTC
TRBJ1-4,-,TRBV19,-,13,CASGRQTNEKLFF,TGTGCCAGTGGGAGGCAAACTAATGAAAAACTGTTTTTT
TRBJ1-2,-,TRBV19,few,15,CASSTPRGSNYGYTF,TGTGCCAGTAGTACCCCGAGAGGCTCTAACTATGGCTACACCTTC
TRBJ1-4,TRBD1,TRBV30,few,13,CAWGDRVKEKPFF,TGTGCCTGGGGGGACAGGGTGAAAGAAAAACCGTTTTTT
TRBJ2-7,-,TRBV5-1,-,15,CASSQGPERAHEQYF,TGCGCCAGCAGTCAAGGACCAGAGAGGGCCCACGAGCAGTACTTC
TRBJ1-5,-,TRBV6-6,few,15,CASSYSGSSNQPQHF,TGTGCCAGCAGTTACTCGGGGAGTAGCAATCAGCCCCAGCATTTT
TRBJ1-5,TRBD1,TRBV9,few,15,CASSVGTGGNQPQHF,TGTGCCAGCAGCGTAGGGACAGGGGGAAACCAGCCCCAGCATTTT
TRBJ2-2,TRBD2,TRBV28,few,15,CASSLAGVNTGELFF,TGTGCCAGCTCTCTAGCGGGGGTTAACACCGGGGAGCTGTTTTTT
TRBJ2-2,-,TRBV7-6,-,16,CASSLPGLANTGELFF,TGTGCCAGCAGCTTACCGGGACTTGCGAACACCGGGGAGCTGTTTTTT